The source of this T cell receptor beta chain is a study of beta chain features in type 1 diabetes. Study overall: Regarding age, gender and cell yields, patients proved similar to healthy donors.

Study-level findings and limits: Diminished insertions and augmented deletions at VDJ junctions characterized type 1 diabetes patients. Cells carrying high TCR expression could end up over-represented when cDNA is sequenced. The study found moderately but significantly shorter TCRB CDR3s in all four CD4+ subsets of Type 1 diabetes patients.

Expressed TCRB transcripts were sequenced because the entire RNA isolate underwent reverse transcription. Clones were sequenced by immunoSEQ multiplex PCR, and TCRdb holds only the in-frame ones, with some missing. The data show nearly 700,000 clones, 13% seen once. CD4+ naive, central memory, regulatory and stem cell-like memory cells were sorted via CD45RO/CCR7/CD25/CD127/CD95/CD27. Note on this clone: Its antigen is currently unknown.

The source is a man younger than 30 with type 1 diabetes. Input material: naive CD4+ T cells from blood.

The CDR3 loop is CSVRRGGDTGELFF. The CDR3 coding sequence is TGCAGCGTCCGCAGGGGAGGCGACACCGGGGAGCTGTTTTTT. The gene calls are TRBV29-1 and TRBJ2-2; D tentatively fits TRBD1 or TRBD2 (6 bases each). CDR3 length equals 14 residues. V lost 6 bases and J lost 3, with 14 bases in between. Germline CDR1 SQVTM, CDR2 ANQGSEA.